Sequencing of this TCR beta chain was carried out in a study of technical replicates of blood from several donors. Profiling relied on immunoSEQ multiplex PCR, and the TCRdb table lists in-frame clones only, not all of them. The table lists around 80,000 clones, roughly 98% of them singletons, with around 0.15% in the top ten. The sample was T cells isolated from PBMCs. This TCR came from a human donor in good health.

CDR3 bases: TGTGCCAGCAGTCACTGGGACCAGCGGGAGACGGATACGCAGTATTTT. Its protein is CASSHWDQRETDTQYF. This chain links TRBV7-9 with TRBJ2-3; 8 positions agree with TRBD2. V gave up 6 bases and J gave up 6 bases; unmatched junction bases: 14. Germline values: CDR1 SEHNR, CDR2 FQNEAQ (reference sequence). This CDR3 comprises 16 residues.